This T cell receptor beta chain was observed in a study of T cell responses to AZD1222 COVID-19 vaccine. As to this clone: Its antigen is not identified.

Overall study findings and caveats: Most donors were white British and more were female, and clonal diversity was possibly underestimated.

TCRdb's table, derived via immunoSEQ multiplex PCR, lists solely in-frame clones and lacks some. The repertoire holds 140,000 or so clones, around 90% seen once, with less than 5% in the top ten. Sequenced material: peripheral blood, taken 28 days after the second AZD1222 dose. This receptor was identified in an adult who received the AZD1222 COVID-19 vaccine.

CDR3 DNA sequence: TGTGCCAGCAGCTTTATCGGGGCGTTTGAAGCTTTCTTT. It specifies CASSFIGAFEAFF. The chain employs TRBV5-5 and TRBJ1-1; possibly TRBD1 for D (5 bases). Germline V gene lookup returns CDR1 SGHKS and CDR2 YYEKEE (reference sequence). V shed 2 bases and J shed 7 bases, with 12 bases lying between them. The CDR3 is made up of 13 amino acids. The full variable domain, in which reference TRBV5-5 and TRBJ1-1 provide the parts outside the CDR3, is DAGVTQSPTHLIKTRGQQVTLRCSPISGHKSVSWYQQVLGQGPQFIFQYYEKEERGRGNFPDRFSARQFPNYSSELNVNALLLGDSALYLCASSFIGAFEAFFGQGTRLTVV.